The entry below describes one T cell receptor (beta chain). The antigen remains undetermined. These data come from a study of cytomegalovirus exposure and HLA in healthy donors. Notes on the study in general: Judged likely to be a sequencing artifact was a cluster of highly shared sequence variants.

Germline CDR1 reads LNHDA; CDR2 reads SQIVND (reference sequence). The junction had 6 bases not matched to a gene; V was cut back by 0 bases and J by 0 bases. The CDR3 length is 18 residues. The PCR used 60 Vbeta and 13 Jbeta primers. Clones were sequenced by immunoSEQ multiplex PCR, and TCRdb holds only the in-frame ones, with some missing. Of more than 110,000 clones listed, roughly 83% are singletons. V and J are TRBV19 and TRBJ2-1; 9 bases align to TRBD2. The sequence was obtained from a middle-aged man in good health and CMV-seropositive. The sequencing input was PBMCs. Written as DNA, the CDR3 is TGTGCCAGTAGTATAGATGGGGATAGCGGGAGCTCCTACAATGAGCAGTTCTTC. It translates to CASSIDGDSGSSYNEQFF.